These 26 T cell receptor beta chains came from one sample sequenced in a study of neurological immune-mediated disorders. Sample time point: longitudinal time-point 1 (baseline). Via MiXCR, TCRdb re-called the 5' RACE reads, giving one row per CDR3 protein. The sample has about 40,000 distinct CDR3 sequences, 3.2% seen once. Sample: PBMCs. These receptors came from a woman in her fifties or sixties with multiple sclerosis.

Many counts were recorded for this clonotype. The chain combines TRBV20-1 with TRBJ2-3, with 12 bases matching TRBD1. J gave up 4 bases and V 5 bases, and 10 bases lay outside the gene matches. The germline gives CDR1 DFQATT, CDR2 SNEGSKA (reference sequence). This CDR3 has 16 residues. The CDR3: CSACPGTGGHPDTQYF. CDR3 DNA sequence: TGCAGTGCTTGCCCCGGGACAGGGGGCCATCCAGATACGCAGTATTTT.

Ten or more counts support this clonotype. The V and J genes are TRBV7-2 and TRBJ1-5; D is unresolved. This CDR3 contains 15 residues. In germline, CDR1 is SGHTA, CDR2 FQGNSA. Trimming pared 5 bases from V and 7 bases from J, leaving 18 bases between. CDR3 bases: TGTGCCAGCAGCCTCACTCCCGGGTCCCAGCAGCCCCAGCATTTT. Amino acid sequence: CASSLTPGSQQPQHF.

This clonotype was observed at least ten times. This sequence joins TRBV5-1 and TRBJ2-6; 11 bases agree with TRBD1. Germline CDR1 is SGHRS and CDR2 is YFSETQ. Trimming removed 4 bases from V and 2 bases from J; junction bases left unmatched: 8. This CDR3 has 18 amino acids. CDR3: CASSPKDRGRAGANVLTF. CDR3 coding DNA: TGCGCCAGCAGCCCGAAGGACAGGGGGCGCGCTGGGGCCAACGTCCTGACTTTC.

The chain joins TRBV5-1 to TRBJ2-2; 8 bases fit TRBD1. CDR1 is SGHRS, CDR2 YFSETQ, per germline. The ends lost 4 bases at V and 3 bases at J; junction bases unmatched: 8. This CDR3 contains 16 residues. In DNA form, the CDR3 reads TGCGCCAGCAGCCCCCACAGGGGGACAGACACCGGGGAGCTGTTTTTT. This gives the protein CASSPHRGTDTGELFF.

The sample holds many counts of this clonotype. The V call is TRBV14, the J call TRBJ2-3; D gene ambiguous. The germline V gene has CDR1 SGHDN and CDR2 FVKESK. This CDR3 spans 16 amino acids. Trimming shortened V by 4 bases and J by 0 bases, and 14 bases separated the two germline ends. Here the CDR3 DNA reads TGTGCCAGCAGCCCACTGGACCCGGAAAGCACAGATACGCAGTATTTT. Protein: CASSPLDPESTDTQYF.

This clonotype was detected a few times. The chain combines TRBV12-3 or TRBV12-4 with TRBJ1-2; perhaps TRBD1 as D (6 bases). V lost 6 bases, J lost 0 bases, and 11 bases lay in between. This CDR3 contains 14 residues. CDR3 nucleotide sequence: TGTGCCAGCAGCCGCAGGGGTTCTAACTATGGCTACACCTTC. It translates to CASSRRGSNYGYTF.

The chain employs TRBV6-5 and TRBJ1-1, with D possibly being TRBD1 (5 bases). The germline V gene has CDR1 MNHEY and CDR2 SVGAGI. The CDR3 has 13 residues. V was clipped by 0 bases and J by 5 bases, with 7 bases between them. The DNA of the CDR3 is TGTGCCAGCAGTTACTCCCGGGGGACTGAAGCTTTCTTT. It is translated as CASSYSRGTEAFF.

This clonotype was seen repeatedly, ten times or more. The chain has TRBV5-1 and TRBJ1-4, with a tentative D call TRBD1 (5 bases). Germline V gene sequence: CDR1 SGHRS, CDR2 YFSETQ. V lost 6 bases and J lost 1, with 16 bases in between. The CDR3 consists of 16 residues. The CDR3: CASTLHTGLTNEKLFF. DNA for the CDR3: TGCGCCAGCACCCTCCATACAGGACTAACTAATGAAAAACTGTTTTTT.

This clonotype was detected ten times or more. This chain connects TRBV7-9 to TRBJ2-1; TRBD2 agrees at 16 bases. After removal of 6 bases from V and 7 bases from J, the junction contained 3 bases not matched to a gene. This CDR3 region has 15 residues. Germline V gene data show CDR1 as SEHNR and CDR2 as FQNEAQ (reference sequence). The CDR3 here is CASRVGLAGGNEQFF. The CDR3 DNA reads as TGTGCCAGCAGGGTGGGACTAGCGGGGGGGAATGAGCAGTTCTTC. Using reference TRBV7-9 and TRBJ2-1 for the parts outside the CDR3, the full variable domain is DTGVSQNPRHKITKRGQNVTFRCDPISEHNRLYWYRQTLGQGPEFLTYFQNEAQLEKSRLLSDRFSAERPKGSFSTLEIQRTEQGDSAMYLCASRVGLAGGNEQFFGPGTRLTVL.

This clonotype was seen repeatedly, ten times or more. The chain uses TRBV10-2 and TRBJ1-4; D uncertain. Germline-derived CDR1 and CDR2 are WSHSY and SAAADI. V shed 0 bases and J shed 8 bases, with 4 bases lying between them. The CDR3 runs to 12 residues. DNA of the CDR3: TGCGCCAGCAGTGAGTCAGGGGAAAAACTGTTTTTT. Translating it yields CASSESGEKLFF.

This clonotype has ten or more counts. This rearrangement joins TRBV7-6 to TRBJ2-2; no clear D. Germline V gene sequence: CDR1 SGHVS, CDR2 FNYEAQ. The CDR3 is 14 amino acids. The V end lost 1 base, the J end lost 6 bases, and 9 bases lay between the germline ends. Written as DNA, the CDR3 is TGTGCCAGCAGCTTAGATACAGTCGCCGGGGAGCTGTTTTTT. Protein product: CASSLDTVAGELFF.

This clonotype was detected ten times or more. The chain carries TRBV3-1 and TRBJ2-2, with a weak D call TRBD1 (5 bases). Germline assignment: CDR1 LGHDT and CDR2 YNNKEL (reference sequence). The V end lost 2 bases, the J end lost 0 bases, and 7 bases lay between the germline ends. This CDR3 contains 15 residues. The CDR3 coding sequence is TGTGCCAGCAGCCAACGACAGACGAACACCGGGGAGCTGTTTTTT. Translating it yields CASSQRQTNTGELFF. Supplemented by reference TRBV3-1 and TRBJ2-2, the full variable domain reads DTAVSQTPKYLVTQMGNDKSIKCEQNLGHDTMYWYKQDSKKFLKIMFSYNNKELIINETVPNRFSPKSPDKAHLNLHINSLELGDSAVYFCASSQRQTNTGELFFGEGSRLTVL.

This clonotype was recorded many times. The chain has TRBV20-1 and TRBJ2-2; TRBD1 matches 7 bases. The CDR3 totals 14 residues. V lost 0 bases and J lost 5; bases outside the gene matches: 3. From germline, CDR1 is DFQATT and CDR2 SNEGSKA (reference sequence). CDR3 sequence reads: CSARDTTGTGELFF. CDR3 nucleotides: TGCAGTGCTAGAGACACGACAGGGACCGGGGAGCTGTTTTTT.

Regarding this clonotype: A much larger clone differs from this one at a single base, so this may be a read error. Given the absence of the conserved phenylalanine or tryptophan at the CDR3 end, a read error is likely. This chain uses TRBV5-1 with TRBJ2-7; 8 nucleotides align to TRBD1. There are 14 residues in the CDR3. The V and J ends lost 2 bases and 5 bases, in that order; junction bases with no gene match: 6. From germline, CDR1 is SGHRS and CDR2 YFSETQ. CDR3: CASSLRQGSDEQYS. CDR3 DNA: TGCGCCAGCAGCTTAAGACAGGGGAGCGACGAGCAGTACTCC.

In this sample, this clonotype turned up a few times. CDR3 in amino acids: CASSITGDTGELFF. The CDR3 DNA sequence: TGCGCCAGCAGCATTACAGGGGACACCGGGGAGCTGTTTTTT. The rearrangement links TRBV5-1 to TRBJ2-2; the match to TRBD1 covers 7 bases. Per germline, CDR1 SGHRS and CDR2 YFSETQ. J gave up 3 bases and V 4 bases, and 3 bases lay outside the gene matches. This CDR3 is 14 amino acids long.

This clonotype appeared many times. The V call is TRBV3-1, the J call TRBJ1-5; D possibly corresponds to TRBD1 (5 bases). The CDR3 covers 18 residues. The germline V gene has CDR1 LGHDT and CDR2 YNNKEL (reference sequence). Trimming removed 1 base from V and 6 bases from J, with 22 bases in between. In nucleotides, the CDR3 is TGTGCCAGCAGCCAAGGTTCCGGGGGACTTATTTCAATTCAGCCCCAGCATTTT. This sequence encodes CASSQGSGGLISIQPQHF. The variable domain in full, completed from reference TRBV3-1 and TRBJ1-5, reads DTAVSQTPKYLVTQMGNDKSIKCEQNLGHDTMYWYKQDSKKFLKIMFSYNNKELIINETVPNRFSPKSPDKAHLNLHINSLELGDSAVYFCASSQGSGGLISIQPQHFGDGTRLSIL.

There are many counts of this clonotype. V usage is TRBV5-1 and J usage is TRBJ1-2; possible D gene TRBD1, 6 bases. Trimming removed 1 base from V and 7 bases from J, with 14 bases in between. CDR1 is SGHRS and CDR2 is YFSETQ in the germline V gene. The CDR3 loop spans 14 amino acids. CDR3: CASSLRQGKGGYTF. In DNA, the CDR3 is TGCGCCAGCAGCTTGCGCCAGGGGAAGGGTGGCTACACCTTC.

This clonotype was counted at least ten times. A much larger clone differs from this one at a single base, so this may be a read error. The chain uses TRBV2 and TRBJ2-2, with D possibly being TRBD1 (5 bases). V was cut by 6 bases and J by 5 bases, with 10 bases left in between. In germline, CDR1 is SNHLY, CDR2 FYNNEI. This CDR3 is 13 amino acids long. CDR3: CASSPRQTGELFF. In DNA form, the CDR3 reads TGTGCCAGCAGCCCCAGACAGACCGGGGAGCTGTTTTTT. The whole variable domain, filled in from reference TRBV2 and TRBJ2-2, reads EPEVTQTPSHQVTQMGQEVILRCVPISNHLYFYWYRQILGQKVEFLVSFYNNEISEKSEIFDDQFSVERPDGSNFTLKIRSTKLEDSAMYFCASSPRQTGELFFGEGSRLTVL.

This clonotype was found a few times. The chain links TRBV14 to TRBJ1-2; D uncertain. Trimming removed 0 bases from V and 2 bases from J, with 7 bases in between. Germline V gene data show CDR1 as SGHDN and CDR2 as FVKESK. The CDR3 extends over 14 amino acids. The CDR3 region has the DNA TGTGCCAGCAGCCAAGACAGGAAGAACTATGGCTACACCTTC. As protein: CASSQDRKNYGYTF.

This clonotype was recorded many times. The chain uses TRBV12-3 or TRBV12-4 and TRBJ1-4, with D possibly TRBD1 on 5 matching bases. V lost 5 bases, J lost 4 bases, and 14 bases lay in between. CDR3 length equals 15 residues. The CDR3 sequence: CASSRSQGFNEKLFF. The CDR3 bases are TGTGCCAGCAGTCGTTCCCAGGGCTTTAATGAAAAACTGTTTTTT.

This clonotype occurred many times. This chain joins TRBV29-1 and TRBJ1-3; no clear D. Per the germline V gene, CDR1 is SQVTM and CDR2 is ANQGSEA. Trimming removed 4 bases from V and 0 bases from J, with 7 bases in between. The CDR3 covers 13 residues. CDR3 DNA: TGCAGCGTTGTACAGAACTCTGGAAACACCATATATTTT. Translating it yields CSVVQNSGNTIYF.

This clonotype was counted ten times or more. This chain connects TRBV4-2 to TRBJ2-3; the match to TRBD2 covers 7 bases. Germline assignment: CDR1 LGHNA and CDR2 YNFKEQ. The CDR3 runs to 14 residues. Trimming at V came to 6 bases and at J to 1 base, leaving 4 bases not matched to a gene. The CDR3 sequence is CASRESGGTDTQYF. The CDR3 nucleotides read TGTGCCAGCAGGGAAAGCGGGGGCACAGATACGCAGTATTTT.

At least ten counts were recorded for this clonotype. The rearrangement links TRBV3-1 to TRBJ1-2; D is unclear. CDR3 length: 13 amino acids. The V and J ends lost 4 bases and 4 bases respectively, with 10 bases between them. Per germline, CDR1 LGHDT and CDR2 YNNKEL (reference sequence). CDR3 in amino acids: CASSLLEGYGYTF. Written as DNA, the CDR3 is TGTGCCAGCAGCCTCCTGGAGGGCTATGGCTACACCTTC.

The sample holds many counts of this clonotype. This chain's CDR3 is CASNRGDHSNQPQHF. CDR3 in DNA: TGTGCCAGCAACCGGGGCGATCATAGCAATCAGCCCCAGCATTTT. The rearrangement links TRBV28 to TRBJ1-5; D might be TRBD1 (5 bases). The CDR3 totals 15 residues. Trimming stripped 7 bases from V and 0 bases from J, with 13 bases between. CDR1 and CDR2 (germline): MDHEN, SYDVKM.

This clonotype was seen at least ten times. J is TRBJ1-2 and V is TRBV19, with D possibly matching TRBD1 (5 bases). The CDR3 contains 12 residues. Germline V gene data show CDR1 as LNHDA and CDR2 as SQIVND (reference sequence). Trimming shortened V by 7 bases and J by 8 bases, and 14 bases separated the two germline ends. The CDR3 region is CASTGDGRGYTF. The DNA of the CDR3 is TGTGCCAGTACCGGGGACGGAAGAGGCTACACCTTC.

This clonotype was counted many times. The chain uses TRBV7-2 and TRBJ2-2; D gene unclear. Trimming took 3 bases from V and 3 from J, leaving 8 bases between them. CDR1 is SGHTA, CDR2 FQGNSA, per germline. CDR3 size: 14 residues. The CDR3 region is CASSFSVDTGELFF. The CDR3 nucleotides read TGTGCCAGCAGCTTCAGTGTTGACACCGGGGAGCTGTTTTTT.